Following are 5 T cell receptor beta chains from one sample sequenced in a study of human T cells and chemical hapten exposure. TCRdb itself ran the RACE reads through MiXCR, one entry per CDR3 protein. Counted here are roughly 180,000 distinct CDR3 sequences, approximately 20% occurring once; the ten biggest clones make up approximately 6.4%. Time point specified: patch test 1, 2 weeks after DPC sensitization. Described treatment: therapeutic diphenylcyclopropenone sensitization with weekly scalp DPC. This specimen was whole blood, taken in connection with sensitization to the hapten diphenylcyclopropenone (DPC). The receptor set was obtained from a woman in her forties or fifties with alopecia areata. Some clones in this sample may be carry-over from other donors' samples.

This clonotype was detected only a few times. The V and J genes are TRBV5-1 and TRBJ2-2; D ambiguous. The V and J ends lost 1 base and 2 bases respectively, with 21 bases between them. The CDR3 spans 19 residues. Per the germline V gene, CDR1 is SGHRS and CDR2 is YFSETQ. The CDR3 sequence is CASSLIGLPTTINTGELFF. The CDR3 DNA sequence: TGCGCCAGCAGCTTGATCGGCTTACCTACCACCATAAACACCGGGGAGCTGTTTTTT.

This clonotype was observed a single time. V and J are TRBV7-2 and TRBJ2-5; 8 bases match TRBD1. Germline assignment: CDR1 SGHTA and CDR2 FQGNSA. This CDR3 is built from 15 residues. The trim removed 4 bases at V and 1 base at J, leaving 5 bases unmatched. The CDR3 region has the DNA TGTGCCAGCAGCTACCGGGACAGGTTCCAAGAGACCCAGTACTTC. This encodes CASSYRDRFQETQYF.

This clonotype occurred a few times. This chain uses TRBV29-1 with TRBJ2-1; D is undetermined. V shed 7 bases and J shed 6 bases, with 25 bases lying between them. The CDR3 is made up of 16 amino acids. Germline V gene data show CDR1 as SQVTM and CDR2 as ANQGSEA. The CDR3 DNA follows: TGCAGCGATTTCGAGGTTACGGGCTCACCGGGCAATGAGCAGTTCTTC. Protein: CSDFEVTGSPGNEQFF.

J is TRBJ2-7 and V is TRBV7-3; 10 bases map to TRBD2. The germline V gene has CDR1 SGHTA and CDR2 FQGTGA. The CDR3 has 15 amino acids. V shed 2 bases, J shed 7 bases, and the junction held 8 bases outside the gene matches. The CDR3 bases are TGTGCCAGCAGCTTAGGAGCGGGAGGGACGGAGGAGCAGTACTTC. Its protein is CASSLGAGGTEEQYF.

This clonotype was detected only a few times. This rearrangement joins TRBV7-8 to TRBJ2-1; D is ambiguous. The V and J ends lost 5 bases and 5 bases respectively, with 7 bases between them. Per the germline V gene, CDR1 is SGHVS and CDR2 is FQNEAQ. There are 12 residues in the CDR3. The CDR3 sequence: CASSLGNNEQFF. As DNA, the CDR3 is TGTGCCAGCAGCCTAGGCAACAATGAGCAGTTCTTC.